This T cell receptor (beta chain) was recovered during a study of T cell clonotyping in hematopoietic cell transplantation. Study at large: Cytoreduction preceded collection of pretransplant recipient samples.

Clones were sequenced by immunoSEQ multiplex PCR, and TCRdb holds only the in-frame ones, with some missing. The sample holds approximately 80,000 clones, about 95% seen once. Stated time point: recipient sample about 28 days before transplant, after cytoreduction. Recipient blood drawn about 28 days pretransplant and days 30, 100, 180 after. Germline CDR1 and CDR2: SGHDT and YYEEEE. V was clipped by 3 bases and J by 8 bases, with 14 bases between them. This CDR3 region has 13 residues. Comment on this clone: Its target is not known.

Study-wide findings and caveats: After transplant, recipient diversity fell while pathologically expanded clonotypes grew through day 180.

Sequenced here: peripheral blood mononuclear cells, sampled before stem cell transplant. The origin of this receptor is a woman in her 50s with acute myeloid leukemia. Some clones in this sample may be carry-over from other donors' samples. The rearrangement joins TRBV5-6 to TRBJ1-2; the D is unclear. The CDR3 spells CASSSPAVGGYTF. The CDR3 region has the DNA TGTGCCAGCAGCTCCCCGGCGGTGGGGGGCTACACCTTC.